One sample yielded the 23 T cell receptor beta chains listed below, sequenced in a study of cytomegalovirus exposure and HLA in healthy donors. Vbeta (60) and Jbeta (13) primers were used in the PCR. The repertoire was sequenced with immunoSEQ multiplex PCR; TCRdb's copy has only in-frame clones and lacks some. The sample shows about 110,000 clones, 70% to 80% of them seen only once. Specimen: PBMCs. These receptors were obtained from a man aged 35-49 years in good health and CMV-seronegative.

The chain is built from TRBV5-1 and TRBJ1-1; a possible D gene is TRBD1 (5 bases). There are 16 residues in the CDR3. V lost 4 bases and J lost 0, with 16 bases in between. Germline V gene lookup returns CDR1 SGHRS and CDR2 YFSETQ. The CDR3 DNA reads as TGCGCCAGCAGCACGGGGGTTGGGGGGATGAACACTGAAGCTTTCTTT. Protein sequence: CASSTGVGGMNTEAFF. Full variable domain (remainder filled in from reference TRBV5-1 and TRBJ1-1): KAGVTQTPRYLIKTRGQQVTLSCSPISGHRSVSWYQQTPGQGLQFLFEYFSETQRNKGNFPGRFSGRQFSNSRSEMNVSTLELGDSALYLCASSTGVGGMNTEAFFGQGTRLTVV.

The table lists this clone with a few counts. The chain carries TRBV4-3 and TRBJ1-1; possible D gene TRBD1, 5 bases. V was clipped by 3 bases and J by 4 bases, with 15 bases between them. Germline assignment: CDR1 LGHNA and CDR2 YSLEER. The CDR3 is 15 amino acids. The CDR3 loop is CASSHEGAPGTEAFF. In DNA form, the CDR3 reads TGCGCCAGCAGCCATGAAGGGGCACCGGGCACTGAAGCTTTCTTT.

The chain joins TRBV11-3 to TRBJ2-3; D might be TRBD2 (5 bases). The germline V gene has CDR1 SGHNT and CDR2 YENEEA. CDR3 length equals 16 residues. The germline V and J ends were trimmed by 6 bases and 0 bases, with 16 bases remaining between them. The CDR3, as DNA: TGTGCCAGCAGTCCCGGGATTTTTTACAGCACAGATACGCAGTATTTT. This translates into CASSPGIFYSTDTQYF.

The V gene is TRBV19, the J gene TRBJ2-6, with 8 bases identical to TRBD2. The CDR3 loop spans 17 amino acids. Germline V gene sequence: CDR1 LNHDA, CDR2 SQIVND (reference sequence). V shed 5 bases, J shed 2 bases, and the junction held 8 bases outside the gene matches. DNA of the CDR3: TGTGCCAGTAGTGTGGGCGGGGGGCGCACTGGGGCCAACGTCCTGACTTTC. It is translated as CASSVGGGRTGANVLTF.

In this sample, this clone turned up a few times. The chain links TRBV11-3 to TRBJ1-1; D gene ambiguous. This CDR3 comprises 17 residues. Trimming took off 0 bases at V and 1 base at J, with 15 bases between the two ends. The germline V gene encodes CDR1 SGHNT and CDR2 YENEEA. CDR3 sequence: CASSLDYGEVRNTEAFF. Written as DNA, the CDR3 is TGTGCCAGCAGCTTAGATTACGGGGAGGTCAGGAACACTGAAGCTTTCTTT.

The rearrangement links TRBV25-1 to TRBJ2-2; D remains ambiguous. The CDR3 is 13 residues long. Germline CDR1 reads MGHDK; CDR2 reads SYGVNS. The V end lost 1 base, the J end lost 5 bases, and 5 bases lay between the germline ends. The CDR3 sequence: CASSELQTGELFF. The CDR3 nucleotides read TGTGCCAGCAGTGAATTGCAGACCGGGGAGCTGTTTTTT.

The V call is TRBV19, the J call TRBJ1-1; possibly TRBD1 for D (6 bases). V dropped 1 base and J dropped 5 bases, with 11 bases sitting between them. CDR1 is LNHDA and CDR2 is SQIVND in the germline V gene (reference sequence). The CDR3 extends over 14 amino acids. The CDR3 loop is CASSIGTGWTEAFF. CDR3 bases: TGTGCCAGTAGTATAGGAACAGGGTGGACTGAAGCTTTCTTT.

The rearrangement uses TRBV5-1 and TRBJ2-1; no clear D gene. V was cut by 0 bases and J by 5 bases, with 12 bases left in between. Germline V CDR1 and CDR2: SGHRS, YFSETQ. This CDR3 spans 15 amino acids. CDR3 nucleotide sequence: TGCGCCAGCAGCTTGGGGCCCTCAAAAAACAATGAGCAGTTCTTC. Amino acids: CASSLGPSKNNEQFF.

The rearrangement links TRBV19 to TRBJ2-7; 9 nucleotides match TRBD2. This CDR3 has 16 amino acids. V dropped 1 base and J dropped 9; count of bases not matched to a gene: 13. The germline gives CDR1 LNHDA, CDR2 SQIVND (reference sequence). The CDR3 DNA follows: TGTGCCAGTAGTATAGCCCTGCAGCGGGAGGACCAAGGGCAGTACTTC. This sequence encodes CASSIALQREDQGQYF. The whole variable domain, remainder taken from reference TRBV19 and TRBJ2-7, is DGGITQSPKYLFRKEGQNVTLSCEQNLNHDAMYWYRQDPGQGLRLIYYSQIVNDFQKGDIAEGYSVSREKKESFPLTVTSAQKNPTAFYLCASSIALQREDQGQYFGPGTRLTVT.

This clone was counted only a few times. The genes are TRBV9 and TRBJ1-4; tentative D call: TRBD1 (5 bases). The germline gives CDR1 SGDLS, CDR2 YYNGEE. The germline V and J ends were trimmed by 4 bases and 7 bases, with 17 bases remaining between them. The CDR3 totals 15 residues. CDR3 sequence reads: CASSPMEGWSEKLFF. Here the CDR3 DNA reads TGTGCCAGCAGCCCCATGGAGGGGTGGAGTGAAAAACTGTTTTTT.

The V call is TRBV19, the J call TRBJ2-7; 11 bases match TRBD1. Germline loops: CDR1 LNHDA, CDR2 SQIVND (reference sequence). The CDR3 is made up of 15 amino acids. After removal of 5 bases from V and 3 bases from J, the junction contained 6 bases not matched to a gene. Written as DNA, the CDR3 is TGTGCCAGTAGTTTGGACAGGGGGCGTCGCTACGAGCAGTACTTC. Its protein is CASSLDRGRRYEQYF.

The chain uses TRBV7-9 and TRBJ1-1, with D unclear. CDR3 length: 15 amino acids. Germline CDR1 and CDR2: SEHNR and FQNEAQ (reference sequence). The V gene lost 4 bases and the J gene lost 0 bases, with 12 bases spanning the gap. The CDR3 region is CASSSRATMNTEAFF. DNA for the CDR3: TGTGCCAGCAGCTCAAGAGCTACCATGAACACTGAAGCTTTCTTT.

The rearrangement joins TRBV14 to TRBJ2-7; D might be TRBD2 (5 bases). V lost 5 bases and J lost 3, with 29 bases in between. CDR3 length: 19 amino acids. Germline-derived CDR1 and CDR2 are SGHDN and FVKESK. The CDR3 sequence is CASSSRNDKVVGRGYEQYF. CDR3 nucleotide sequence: TGTGCCAGCAGCTCCCGCAATGATAAGGTCGTGGGCCGGGGCTACGAGCAGTACTTC. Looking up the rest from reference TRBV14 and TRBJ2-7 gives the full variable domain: EAGVTQFPSHSVIEKGQTVTLRCDPISGHDNLYWYRRVMGKEIKFLLHFVKESKQDESGMPNNRFLAERTGGTYSTLKVQPAELEDSGVYFCASSSRNDKVVGRGYEQYFGPGTRLTVT.

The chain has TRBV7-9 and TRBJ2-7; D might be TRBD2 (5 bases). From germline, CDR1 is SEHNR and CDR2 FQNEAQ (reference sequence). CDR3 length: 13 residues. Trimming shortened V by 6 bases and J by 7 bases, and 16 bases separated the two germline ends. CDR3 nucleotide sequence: TGTGCCAGCAGGCCCTCCAGCTCGGGGGAGCAGTACTTC. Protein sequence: CASRPSSSGEQYF. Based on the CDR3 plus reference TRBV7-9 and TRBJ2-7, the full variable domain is DTGVSQNPRHKITKRGQNVTFRCDPISEHNRLYWYRQTLGQGPEFLTYFQNEAQLEKSRLLSDRFSAERPKGSFSTLEIQRTEQGDSAMYLCASRPSSSGEQYFGPGTRLTVT.

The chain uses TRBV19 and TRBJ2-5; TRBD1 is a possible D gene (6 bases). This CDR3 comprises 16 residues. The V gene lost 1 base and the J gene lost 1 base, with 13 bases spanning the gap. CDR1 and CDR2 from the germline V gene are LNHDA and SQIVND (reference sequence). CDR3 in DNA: TGTGCCAGTAGTATAGGGGCAGGGGCCCCCCAAGAGACCCAGTACTTC. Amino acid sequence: CASSIGAGAPQETQYF.

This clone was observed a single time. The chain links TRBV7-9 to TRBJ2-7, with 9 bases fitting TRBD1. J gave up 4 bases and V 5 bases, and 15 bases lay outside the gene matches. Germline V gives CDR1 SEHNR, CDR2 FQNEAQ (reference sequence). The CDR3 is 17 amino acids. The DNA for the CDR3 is TGTGCCAGCAGCGACACAGGGGGCGCTTCCCGGGGGTACGAGCAGTACTTC. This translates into CASSDTGGASRGYEQYF.

CDR3 nucleotides: TGTGCCAGCAGCTTGGGGGCAGGTAGAGAAAAACTGTTTTTT. The encoded protein is CASSLGAGREKLFF. This sequence joins TRBV7-9 and TRBJ1-4; tentative D call: TRBD1 (6 bases). The CDR3 contains 14 residues. Germline V CDR1 and CDR2: SEHNR, FQNEAQ (reference sequence). V was clipped by 3 bases and J by 8 bases, with 13 bases between them.

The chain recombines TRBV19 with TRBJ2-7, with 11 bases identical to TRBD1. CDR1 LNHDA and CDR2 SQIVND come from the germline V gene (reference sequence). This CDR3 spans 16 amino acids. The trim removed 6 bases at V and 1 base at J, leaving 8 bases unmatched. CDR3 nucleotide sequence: TGTGCCAGTAGCATTACCCGGGACAGGGGGTCCTACGAGCAGTACTTC. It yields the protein CASSITRDRGSYEQYF.

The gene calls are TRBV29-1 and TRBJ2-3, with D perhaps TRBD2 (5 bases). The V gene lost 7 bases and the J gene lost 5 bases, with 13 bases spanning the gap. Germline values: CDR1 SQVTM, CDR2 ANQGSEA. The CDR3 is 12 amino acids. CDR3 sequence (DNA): TGCAGCGGTAATACCCGGGGAGATACGCAGTATTTT. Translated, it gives CSGNTRGDTQYF.

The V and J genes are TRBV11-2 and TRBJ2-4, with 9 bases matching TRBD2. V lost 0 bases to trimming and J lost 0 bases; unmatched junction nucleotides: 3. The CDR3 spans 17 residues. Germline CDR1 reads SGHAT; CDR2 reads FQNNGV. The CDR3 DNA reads TGTGCCAGCAGCTTAGATCTACTAGCGGGAGCCAAAAACATTCAGTACTTC. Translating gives CASSLDLLAGAKNIQYF.

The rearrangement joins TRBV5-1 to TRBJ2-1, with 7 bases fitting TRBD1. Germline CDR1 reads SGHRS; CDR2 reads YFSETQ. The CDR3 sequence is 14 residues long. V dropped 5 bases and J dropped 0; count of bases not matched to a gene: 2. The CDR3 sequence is CASRQGSSYNEQFF. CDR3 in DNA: TGCGCCAGCAGACAGGGGAGCTCCTACAATGAGCAGTTCTTC.

The CDR3 region is CAWSVRLAETQYF. The CDR3 DNA reads TGTGCCTGGAGTGTACGGCTAGCGGAGACCCAGTACTTC. The chain joins TRBV30 to TRBJ2-5; weak D call: TRBD2 (6 bases). Germline V gene lookup returns CDR1 GTSNPN and CDR2 SVGIG (reference sequence). CDR3 length: 13 residues. Trimming removed 0 bases from V and 5 bases from J, with 10 bases in between.

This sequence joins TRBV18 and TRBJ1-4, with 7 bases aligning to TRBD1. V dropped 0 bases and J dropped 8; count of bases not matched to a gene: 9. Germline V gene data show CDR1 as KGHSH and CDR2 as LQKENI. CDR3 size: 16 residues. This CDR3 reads CASSPPGTGEDEKLFF. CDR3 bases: TGTGCCAGCTCACCACCGGGCACAGGGGAGGACGAAAAACTGTTTTTT. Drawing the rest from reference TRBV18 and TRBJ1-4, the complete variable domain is NAGVMQNPRHLVRRRGQEARLRCSPMKGHSHVYWYRQLPEEGLKFMVYLQKENIIDESGMPKERFSAEFPKEGPSILRIQQVVRGDSAAYFCASSPPGTGEDEKLFFGSGTQLSVL.